This record looks at one T cell receptor beta chain sequence and its context. These data originate in a study of Ad26.COV2.S vaccination and SARS-CoV-2 variants. Across the whole study: Vaccine-arm donor from the placebo-controlled COV1001 Ad26.COV2.S trial.

The treatment: about 20 received Ad26.COV2.S at low or high dose, single or two shots; roughly five received placebo; per-sample allocation not given. Following the first vaccine or placebo injection, samples were taken on day 63. Trimming at V came to 5 bases and at J to 2 bases, leaving 12 bases not matched to a gene. CDR1 is MDHEN and CDR2 is SYDVKM in the germline V gene. This CDR3 has 16 residues. TCRdb's table, derived via immunoSEQ multiplex PCR, lists solely in-frame clones and lacks some. The sample lists over 350,000 clones, about 85% seen once, with under 3.5% in the top ten. This sequence originates from a person between 18 and 65 years old who received the Ad26.COV2.S COVID-19 vaccine or a placebo. The rearrangement uses TRBV28 and TRBJ2-7; TRBD1 matches at 7 bases. The sequencing here drew on peripheral blood, taken in a trial of Ad26.COV2.S vaccine versus placebo. CDR3 nucleotide sequence: TGTGCCAGCAGTCAAAATCGACAGGGTGGGGCCTACGAGCAGTACTTC. Its protein is CASSQNRQGGAYEQYF.